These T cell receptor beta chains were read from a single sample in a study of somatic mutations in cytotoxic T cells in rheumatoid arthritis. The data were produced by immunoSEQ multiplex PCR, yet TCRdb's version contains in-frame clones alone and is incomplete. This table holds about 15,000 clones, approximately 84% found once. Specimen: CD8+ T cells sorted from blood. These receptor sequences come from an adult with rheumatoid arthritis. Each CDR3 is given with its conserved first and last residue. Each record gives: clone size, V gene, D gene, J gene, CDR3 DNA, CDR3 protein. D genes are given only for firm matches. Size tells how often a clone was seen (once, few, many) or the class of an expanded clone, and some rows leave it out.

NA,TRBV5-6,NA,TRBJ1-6,TGTGCCAGCAGCTTGGGGGGGTACTATAATTCACCCCTCCACTTT,CASSLGGYYNSPLHF
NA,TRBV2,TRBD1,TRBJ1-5,TGTGCCAGCAGTGAAGGGCCAGGGGGCCGAAATCAGCCCCAGCATTTT,CASSEGPGGRNQPQHF
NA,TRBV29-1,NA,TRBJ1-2,TGCAGCGTCTCGGAGGGTGATCTGGGTTATGGCTACACCTTC,CSVSEGDLGYGYTF
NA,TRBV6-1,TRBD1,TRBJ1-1,TGTGCCAGCAGTGATCGAGACAGGGTCTCTGAAGCTTTCTTT,CASSDRDRVSEAFF
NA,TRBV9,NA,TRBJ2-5,TGTGCCAGCAGCCCTCGGGACGAGCAAGAGACCCAGTACTTC,CASSPRDEQETQYF
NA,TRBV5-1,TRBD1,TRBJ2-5,TGCGCCAGCAGCTTGGTGACAGGGTACCAAGAGACCCAGTACTTC,CASSLVTGYQETQYF
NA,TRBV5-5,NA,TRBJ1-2,TGTGCCAGCAGCTTGGCGGACAAGTATGGCTACACCTTC,CASSLADKYGYTF
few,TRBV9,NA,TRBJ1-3,TGTGCCAGTAAGGAGGGAGGGTTCAACGGAAACACCATATATTTT,CASKEGGFNGNTIYF
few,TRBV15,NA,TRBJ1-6,TGTGCCACCAGCAGAGACTGGGGTGTCAATTCACCCCTCCACTTT,CATSRDWGVNSPLHF
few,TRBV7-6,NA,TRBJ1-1,TGTGCCAGCAGCCCCAGCTCCGGCACTGAAGCTTTCTTT,CASSPSSGTEAFF